The 10 T cell receptor beta chains below all came from one sample that was sequenced in a study of OX40 agonist ivuxolimab in advanced cancers. Libraries were made using the immunoSEQ multiplex PCR assay. The source is immuneACCESS, and TCRdb retained only in-frame sequences with V and J called. Part of the clones is not carried over; for the studies checked, unresolved V genes explain less than half of this, and the remainder is unexplained. Counted in this sample were more than 85,000 clones; less than 95% of them appeared once. 1.5% to 2% of the sample is taken by the ten largest. The material sequenced was CD4+ or CD8+ T cells sorted from blood, taken in a trial of the OX40 agonist ivuxolimab. These receptors all come from an adult with an advanced solid tumor such as melanoma, head and neck, liver or kidney cancer.

The chain is built from TRBV4-3 and TRBJ2-7, with TRBD1 as a possible D gene (5 bases). Deletions cut 5 bases from V and 0 bases from J, with 14 bases between. The CDR3 sequence is 15 residues long. CDR1 is LGHNA and CDR2 is YSLEER in the germline V gene. The CDR3 nucleotides read TGCGCCAGCAGCTTCGCAGAGGACAACTCCTACGAGCAGTACTTC. As protein: CASSFAEDNSYEQYF.

The V gene is TRBV27, the J gene TRBJ1-1; D is ambiguous. Trimming left V 4 bases short and J 4 bases short, with 13 bases between. The CDR3 extends over 14 amino acids. Per the germline V gene, CDR1 is MNHEY and CDR2 is SMNVEV (reference sequence). Here the CDR3 reads CASSSSLRGTEAFF. As DNA, the CDR3 is TGTGCCAGCAGTTCCAGCCTTCGGGGCACTGAAGCTTTCTTT.

The V and J genes are TRBV20-1 and TRBJ2-1; D is perhaps TRBD2 (5 bases). V lost 5 bases to trimming and J lost 5 bases, with 7 bases between them. CDR1 is DFQATT, CDR2 SNEGSKA, per germline (reference sequence). The CDR3 consists of 11 residues. For the CDR3, the DNA is TGCAGTGCTGAGGGCCACAATGAGCAGTTCTTC. Encoded protein: CSAEGHNEQFF.

The V gene is TRBV20-1, the J gene TRBJ1-2; no firm D call. This CDR3 is 9 amino acids long. Germline loops: CDR1 DFQATT, CDR2 SNEGSKA (reference sequence). Trimming pared 6 bases from V and 6 bases from J, leaving 5 bases between. The CDR3: CSAPHGYTF. The DNA of the CDR3 is TGCAGTGCCCCCCATGGCTACACCTTC.

This CDR3 reads CASSGSGSPKETQYF. The CDR3 DNA reads as TGTGCCAGCAGCGGTAGCGGGAGCCCTAAAGAGACCCAGTACTTC. This chain uses TRBV9 with TRBJ2-5, with 9 bases aligning to TRBD2. This CDR3 is 15 amino acids long. Germline V gene lookup returns CDR1 SGDLS and CDR2 YYNGEE. With V trimmed by 3 bases and J by 3 bases, 6 bases remained unmatched.

The rearrangement links TRBV25-1 to TRBJ1-1; D remains unclear. This CDR3 comprises 13 residues. The germline CDR1 and CDR2 sequences are MGHDK and SYGVNS. With 3 bases removed from V and 8 bases from J, the gap between germline ends came to 13 bases. CDR3 sequence: CASSEPGRREAFF. The CDR3 DNA is TGTGCCAGCAGTGAGCCAGGCCGCCGGGAAGCTTTCTTT. Together with reference TRBV25-1 and TRBJ1-1, the CDR3 gives the full variable domain: EADIYQTPRYLVIGTGKKITLECSQTMGHDKMYWYQQDPGMELHLIHYSYGVNSTEKGDLSSESTVSRIRTEHFPLTLESARPSHTSQYLCASSEPGRREAFFGQGTRLTVV.

The chain joins TRBV10-2 to TRBJ2-3; 10 nucleotides agree with TRBD2. From germline, CDR1 is WSHSY and CDR2 SAAADI. V lost 8 bases to trimming and J lost 2 bases; unmatched junction nucleotides: 4. The CDR3 spans 14 residues. This CDR3 is CASRLAGPTDTQYF. As DNA, the CDR3 is TGCGCCAGCCGACTAGCGGGTCCCACAGATACGCAGTATTTT.

The gene calls are TRBV5-6 and TRBJ1-1, with D perhaps matching TRBD1 (5 bases). The germline V gene encodes CDR1 SGHDT and CDR2 YYEEEE. The V end was cut by 4 bases, the J end by 1 base, with 11 bases between. This CDR3 spans 14 amino acids. CDR3 residues: CASSPLTENTEAFF. In DNA form, the CDR3 reads TGTGCCAGCAGCCCGCTGACAGAGAACACTGAAGCTTTCTTT.

The rearrangement links TRBV6-1 to TRBJ2-7; the match to TRBD1 covers 9 bases. The J segment lost 2 bases and the V segment lost 5 bases, leaving 1 base of the junction unmatched. This CDR3 comprises 13 residues. Germline lookup yields CDR1 MNHNS and CDR2 SASEGT. CDR3 in amino acids: CASSRDRAYEQYF. CDR3 in DNA: TGTGCCAGCAGTAGGGACAGGGCCTACGAGCAGTACTTC.

This rearrangement joins TRBV7-2 to TRBJ1-1; 9 bases line up with TRBD1. This CDR3 has 15 amino acids. V shed 1 base and J 10 bases; nucleotides not matched to a gene: 10. CDR1 and CDR2 from the germline V gene are SGHTA and FQGNSA. The CDR3: CASSLETSGTGRAFF. CDR3 DNA: TGTGCCAGCAGCTTAGAGACCTCCGGGACAGGGAGAGCTTTCTTT.